This TCR beta chain appears in the sequencing data of a study of blood T cell repertoires in COVID-19. The assay was immunoSEQ multiplex PCR, and TCRdb's table has in-frame clones only and misses some. The sample has about 180,000 clones; 65% to 90% are singletons. The V end lost 0 bases, the J end lost 9 bases, and 18 bases lay between the germline ends. The germline V gene encodes CDR1 LGHNA and CDR2 YSLEER. The CDR3 spans 17 residues. The source is a man aged 45 to 65 with active or convalescent COVID-19. The chain employs TRBV4-3 and TRBJ1-6; a possible D gene is TRBD1 (5 bases). The sequencing input was peripheral blood. CDR3 in amino acids: CASSQEYRRVNSSPLHF. The DNA of the CDR3 is TGCGCCAGCAGCCAAGAATACAGGAGGGTAAATAGTTCACCCCTCCACTTT.